What follows are 17 T cell receptor beta chains derived from one specimen sequenced in a study of shared clonotypes between healthy human individuals. Repertoires were generated with immunoSEQ multiplex PCR, while TCRdb's copy carries only in-frame clones and drops some. The sample includes about 1 million clones, 70% to 80% of them seen just once. The sequencing input was memory CD4+ T cells from PBMCs. Subset denoted: CD45RA-negative fraction. The source is a man aged 18 to 29 in good health. Some clones in this sample may be carry-over from other donors' samples.

J is TRBJ2-7 and V is TRBV7-2; 9 bases map to TRBD1. V was pared by 4 bases and J by 4 bases, with 5 bases of the junction left unmatched. CDR1 and CDR2 from the germline V gene are SGHTA and FQGNSA. The CDR3 runs to 14 residues. The CDR3 region has the DNA TGTGCCAGCAGCTACGGACAGGGGAGGTACGAGCAGTACTTC. Its protein product is CASSYGQGRYEQYF.

The V gene is TRBV5-1, the J gene TRBJ2-7; TRBD2 is a possible D gene (6 bases). The CDR3 consists of 14 residues. CDR1 is SGHRS and CDR2 is YFSETQ in the germline V gene. Trimming pared 3 bases from V and 1 base from J, leaving 11 bases between. CDR3 protein: CASSSGDESYEQYF. For the CDR3, the DNA is TGCGCCAGCAGCTCGGGGGACGAGTCCTACGAGCAGTACTTC.

The chain couples TRBV18 to TRBJ1-2; D gene uncertain. Germline lookup yields CDR1 KGHSH and CDR2 LQKENI. There are 11 residues in the CDR3. The germline V and J ends were trimmed by 3 bases and 7 bases, with 6 bases remaining between them. As DNA, the CDR3 is TGTGCCAGCTCACCGGGCGCTGGCTACACCTTC. Its translation is CASSPGAGYTF.

In its sample, this clone was seen many times. The gene calls are TRBV28 and TRBJ2-7, with 11 bases fitting TRBD1. The junction had 8 bases not matched to a gene; V was cut back by 6 bases and J by 4 bases. This CDR3 is 15 amino acids long. The V gene's germline CDR1 is MDHEN and CDR2 SYDVKM. DNA of the CDR3: TGTGCCAGCAGAAGGGACAGGGGGTTTTTGTACGAGCAGTACTTC. This codes for CASRRDRGFLYEQYF.

The chain employs TRBV27 and TRBJ1-2; D perhaps matches TRBD1 (6 bases). Germline CDR1 MNHEY, CDR2 SMNVEV (reference sequence). V was pared by 3 bases and J by 3 bases, with 11 bases between. The CDR3 runs to 14 residues. CDR3 region: CASSLGAGDYGYTF. Here the CDR3 DNA reads TGTGCCAGCAGTTTGGGGGCAGGGGACTATGGCTACACCTTC.

As regards this clone: Other DNA sequences in this sample translate to the same CDR3. V gene TRBV11-2 combines with J gene TRBJ2-5; D gene ambiguous. The V and J ends lost 4 bases and 4 bases respectively, with 4 bases between them. The V gene's germline CDR1 is SGHAT and CDR2 FQNNGV. The CDR3 consists of 11 residues. CDR3 sequence: CASSSPETQYF. The CDR3 DNA reads TGTGCCAGCAGCTCTCCAGAGACCCAGTACTTC.

This chain connects TRBV4-1 to TRBJ2-1; D ambiguous. The V end lost 2 bases, the J end lost 7 bases, and 6 bases lay between the germline ends. The CDR3 totals 12 residues. The germline gives CDR1 MGHRA, CDR2 YSYEKL. CDR3 in amino acids: CASSQLFNEQFF. CDR3 DNA sequence: TGCGCCAGCAGCCAACTTTTTAATGAGCAGTTCTTC.

The genes are TRBV15 and TRBJ2-3, with D tentatively TRBD1 or TRBD2 (7 bases each). Germline V lookup: CDR1 LNHNV, CDR2 YYDKDF (reference sequence). This CDR3 has 16 residues. Trimming stripped 5 bases from V and 2 bases from J, with 17 bases between. CDR3 DNA sequence: TGTGCCACCAGCCCCGGGGGAGGGGGCGTCACAGATACGCAGTATTTT. Translating gives CATSPGGGGVTDTQYF.

This sequence joins TRBV5-1 and TRBJ2-3; the D gene is possibly TRBD2 (6 bases). Per germline, CDR1 SGHRS and CDR2 YFSETQ. The CDR3 spans 16 residues. Trimming cost V 6 bases and J 0 bases, with 17 bases left between them. The CDR3 loop is CASTKNPGTSTDTQYF. In nucleotides, the CDR3 is TGCGCCAGCACCAAAAACCCCGGGACTAGCACAGATACGCAGTATTTT. The full variable domain, with the rest looked up from reference TRBV5-1 and TRBJ2-3, is KAGVTQTPRYLIKTRGQQVTLSCSPISGHRSVSWYQQTPGQGLQFLFEYFSETQRNKGNFPGRFSGRQFSNSRSEMNVSTLELGDSALYLCASTKNPGTSTDTQYFGPGTRLTVL.

V usage is TRBV4-1 and J usage is TRBJ1-3; TRBD1 matches 9 bases. Looked up from germline, CDR1 is MGHRA and CDR2 is YSYEKL. This CDR3 region has 17 residues. Trimming removed 1 base from V and 6 bases from J; junction bases left unmatched: 10. The DNA for the CDR3 is TGCGCCAGCAGCCAAGCGCCGGGACAGGGATTTGAAAACACCATATATTTT. Translating it yields CASSQAPGQGFENTIYF.

The chain recombines TRBV7-2 with TRBJ1-1; weak D call: TRBD1 (5 bases). V was trimmed by 1 base and J by 7 bases, leaving 10 bases between them. The CDR3 has 13 amino acids. Germline-derived CDR1 and CDR2 are SGHTA and FQGNSA. CDR3 region: CASSLGGGGEAFF. CDR3 nucleotides: TGTGCCAGCAGCTTAGGTGGGGGGGGTGAAGCTTTCTTT.

To note about this clone: The sample holds other DNA sequences that translate to the same CDR3. J is TRBJ1-5 and V is TRBV6-5; D gene uncertain. There are 14 residues in the CDR3. Germline CDR1 and CDR2: MNHEY and SVGAGI. V lost 2 bases to trimming and J lost 1 base, with 6 bases between them. The CDR3 nucleotides are TGTGCCAGCAGTTACGGAGGGAGCAATCAGCCCCAGCATTTT. Its translation is CASSYGGSNQPQHF.

V and J are TRBV5-1 and TRBJ2-7; a weak D match, TRBD2 (6 bases). CDR3 size: 14 residues. Per the germline V gene, CDR1 is SGHRS and CDR2 is YFSETQ. The germline V and J ends were trimmed by 4 bases and 0 bases, with 11 bases remaining between them. The CDR3 loop is CASSPLAVSYEQYF. CDR3 coding DNA: TGCGCCAGCAGCCCCTTAGCGGTCTCCTACGAGCAGTACTTC.

This chain connects TRBV28 to TRBJ2-7, with unresolved D. Germline lookup yields CDR1 MDHEN and CDR2 SYDVKM. V gave up 7 bases and J gave up 4 bases, with 2 bases separating them. This CDR3 has 9 amino acids. CDR3 DNA: TGTGCCAGCAAGTACGAGCAGTACTTC. Amino acid sequence: CASKYEQYF.

This chain links TRBV6-1 with TRBJ2-5; 8 nucleotides line up with TRBD1. CDR3 length: 16 amino acids. The ends lost 4 bases at V and 5 bases at J; junction bases unmatched: 12. Germline loops: CDR1 MNHNS, CDR2 SASEGT. The CDR3 is CASSVQQGDLTETQYF. The CDR3 bases are TGTGCCAGCAGTGTCCAACAGGGGGATCTCACGGAGACCCAGTACTTC.

J is TRBJ2-2 and V is TRBV5-1; 7 bases are shared with TRBD2. The CDR3 sequence is 16 residues long. CDR1 and CDR2 from the germline V gene are SGHRS and YFSETQ. After removal of 4 bases from V and 7 bases from J, the junction contained 13 bases not matched to a gene. CDR3 in amino acids: CASSIGGTVLYGELFF. In DNA form, the CDR3 reads TGCGCCAGCAGCATCGGGGGGACTGTGCTCTACGGGGAGCTGTTTTTT. The complete variable domain, with remaining parts taken from reference TRBV5-1 and TRBJ2-2, reads KAGVTQTPRYLIKTRGQQVTLSCSPISGHRSVSWYQQTPGQGLQFLFEYFSETQRNKGNFPGRFSGRQFSNSRSEMNVSTLELGDSALYLCASSIGGTVLYGELFFGEGSRLTVL.

The chain employs TRBV10-3 and TRBJ1-2; D uncertain. The CDR3 runs to 12 residues. Trimming cost V 1 base and J 3 bases, with 3 bases left between them. Per germline, CDR1 ENHRY and CDR2 SYGVKD. The DNA for the CDR3 is TGTGCCATCAGTGAGTTGTACTATGGCTACACCTTC. It yields the protein CAISELYYGYTF.